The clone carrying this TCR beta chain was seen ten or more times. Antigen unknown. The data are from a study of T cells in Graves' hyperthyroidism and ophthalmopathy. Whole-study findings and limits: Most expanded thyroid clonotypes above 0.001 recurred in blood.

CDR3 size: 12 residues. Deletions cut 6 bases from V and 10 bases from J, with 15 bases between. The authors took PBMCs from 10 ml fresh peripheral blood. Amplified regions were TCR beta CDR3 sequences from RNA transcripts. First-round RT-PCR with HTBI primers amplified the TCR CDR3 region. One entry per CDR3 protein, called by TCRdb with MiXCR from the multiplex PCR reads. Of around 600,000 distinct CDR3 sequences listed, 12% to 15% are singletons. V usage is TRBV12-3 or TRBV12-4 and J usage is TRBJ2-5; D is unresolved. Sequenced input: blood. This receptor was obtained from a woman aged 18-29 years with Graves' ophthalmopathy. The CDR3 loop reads CASSSDNSVQYF. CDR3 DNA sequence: TGTGCCAGCAGCAGCGATAATTCCGTCCAGTACTTC.